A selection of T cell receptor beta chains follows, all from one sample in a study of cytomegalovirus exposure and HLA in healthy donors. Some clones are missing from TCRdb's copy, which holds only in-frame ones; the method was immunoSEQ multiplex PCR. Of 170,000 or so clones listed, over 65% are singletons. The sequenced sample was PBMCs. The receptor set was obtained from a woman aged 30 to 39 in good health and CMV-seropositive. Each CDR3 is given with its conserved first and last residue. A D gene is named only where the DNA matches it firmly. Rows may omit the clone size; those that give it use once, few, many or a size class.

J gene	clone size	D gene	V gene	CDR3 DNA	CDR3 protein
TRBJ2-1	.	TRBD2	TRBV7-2	TGTGCCAGCAGCTATAAGAGCGGGGCACTCGATGAGCAGTTCTTC	CASSYKSGALDEQFF
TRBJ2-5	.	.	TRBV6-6	TGTGCCAGCAGCCCGATCGGGGAGACCCAGTACTTC	CASSPIGETQYF
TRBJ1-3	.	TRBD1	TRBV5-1	TGCGCCAGCAGCTTTGGAGCAGGGGGGAGTAACACCATATATTTT	CASSFGAGGSNTIYF
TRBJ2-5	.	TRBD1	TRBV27	TGTGCCAGCAGCCAGACGACCGGGACAGGGGCCTTTCGGGTAGAGACCCAGTACTTC	CASSQTTGTGAFRVETQYF
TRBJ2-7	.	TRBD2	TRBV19	TGTGCCAGTAGTGTCGAGTCGGGACTAGCGGGAGAGCAGTACTTC	CASSVESGLAGEQYF
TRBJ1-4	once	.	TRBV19	TGTGCCAGTAGTATATTGGGAGCCGATGAAAAACTGTTTTTT	CASSILGADEKLFF
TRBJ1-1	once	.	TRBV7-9	TGTGCCAGCAGCTCACAGGGTGACACTGAAGCTTTCTTT	CASSSQGDTEAFF
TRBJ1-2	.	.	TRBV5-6	TGTGCCAGCAGCTTGGCCAGGGCCGGGGGCTACACCTTC	CASSLARAGGYTF
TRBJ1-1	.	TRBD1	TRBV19	TGTGCCAGTAGTATCAGTAGGACAGGGGACACTGAAGCTTTCTTT	CASSISRTGDTEAFF
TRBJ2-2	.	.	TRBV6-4	TGTGCCAGCAGTGACGAGGGCTATCTCACCGGGGAGCTGTTTTTT	CASSDEGYLTGELFF
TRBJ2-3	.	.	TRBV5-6	TGTGCCAGCGAGGCGTTAAGCACAGATACGCAGTATTTT	CASEALSTDTQYF
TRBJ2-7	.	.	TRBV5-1	TGCGCCAGCAGCTCTACGACATCCTCCTACGAGCAGTACTTC	CASSSTTSSYEQYF
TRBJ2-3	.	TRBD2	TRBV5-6	TGTGCCAGCAGCTTAGGGACTAGCGGGATCGCAGATACGCAGTATTTT	CASSLGTSGIADTQYF
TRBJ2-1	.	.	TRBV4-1	TGCGCCAGCAGCCAAGTGGACATAGTCGCCTACAATGAGCAGTTCTTC	CASSQVDIVAYNEQFF
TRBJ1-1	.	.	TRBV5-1	TGCGCCAGCACCCTAGGGGCGGACACTGAAGCTTTCTTT	CASTLGADTEAFF
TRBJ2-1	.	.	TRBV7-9	TGTGCCAGCAGCTCCCCGTCGTATGAGCAGTTCTTC	CASSSPSYEQFF
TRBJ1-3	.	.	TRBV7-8	TGTGCCAGCAGCTTAGTCGCAGGGAGGGGAAACACCATATATTTT	CASSLVAGRGNTIYF
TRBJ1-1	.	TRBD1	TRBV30	TGTGCCTGGAGAGGTAGGGACAGGGGGATCGGGACTGAAGCTTTCTTT	CAWRGRDRGIGTEAFF
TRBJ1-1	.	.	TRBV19	TGTGCCAGCGGAACTGCGAGGGATTCTGAAGCTTTCTTT	CASGTARDSEAFF
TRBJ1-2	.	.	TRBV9	TGTGCCAGCAGCGTAAGCGGCATCGGAGGCTACACCTTC	CASSVSGIGGYTF
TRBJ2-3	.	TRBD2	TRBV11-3	TGTGCCAGCAGCTTAGCACTAGCGGGGCTTAGCACAGATACGCAGTATTTT	CASSLALAGLSTDTQYF
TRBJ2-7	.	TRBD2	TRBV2	TGTGCCAGCAGCGGCGGGGCGGGACTAGCGGGATCAGCTCACTTC	CASSGGAGLAGSAHF
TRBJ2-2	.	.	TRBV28	TGTGCCAGCAGTTTTGTATCAGGGCCCCTGGGGAACACCGGGGAGCTGTTTTTT	CASSFVSGPLGNTGELFF